Each of the 14 T cell receptor beta chains below was sequenced from the same sample in a study of T cell repertoires in cytomegalovirus infection (dated by TCRdb to between 2018 and 2021). What the treatment or condition label conveys for this sample: in vitro stimulation with specific CMV peptide epitopes to enrich CMV-specific T cells. Sequencing was performed on an Illumina HiSeq 1500. The raw public reads went through TCRdb reprocessing: fastp at Q25, MiXCR clone calling, in-frame beta chains kept. When rows share a CDR3 protein, they turn into one entry using the most common DNA and genes. Counted in this sample were fewer than 200,000 distinct CDR3 sequences; approximately 21% of them appeared once. The ten largest clones represent under 30% of the sample. These receptors are not linked to any known antigen. Sequenced here: CD8+ T cells from cultured PBMCs, sampled from culture after CMV antigen stimulation. Every receptor here comes from a human donor in good health (CMV status not recorded). Some clones in this sample may be carry-over from other donors' samples.

The sample holds a few counts of this clonotype. The rearrangement joins TRBV11-2 to TRBJ2-6; D gene ambiguous. Germline CDR1 SGHAT, CDR2 FQNNGV. Between the trimmed V and J ends, which lost 1 base and 4 bases, there was a span of 14 bases. The CDR3 sequence is 17 residues long. The CDR3 DNA reads TGTGCCAGCAGCTTAGGGCAGGACCCATACGGGGCCAACGTCCTGACTTTC. This codes for CASSLGQDPYGANVLTF.

The DNA of the CDR3 is TGTGCCAGCAGCCGCACAGGGAAGGGGAGGCAGGGGGAGACCCAGTACTTC. It translates to CASSRTGKGRQGETQYF. The chain has TRBV5-6 and TRBJ2-5; the D gene could be TRBD1 or TRBD2 (6 bases each). This CDR3 is built from 17 residues. The ends were cut back, 4 bases at V and 5 bases at J, with 24 bases in the middle. In germline, CDR1 is SGHDT, CDR2 YYEEEE.

This clonotype was seen only a few times. The chain couples TRBV12-5 to TRBJ2-1, with 7 bases matching TRBD2. Germline V gene lookup returns CDR1 LGHNT and CDR2 FRNRAP. The CDR3 consists of 15 residues. The V gene end was trimmed by 5 bases and the J gene end by 5 bases; junction bases not matched to a gene: 9. The CDR3 DNA is TGTGCTAGTGGTCACCCAGCGGGGCCAAACAATGAGCAGTTCTTC. This translates into CASGHPAGPNNEQFF.

V usage is TRBV7-6 and J usage is TRBJ1-2, with D possibly TRBD1 on 6 matching bases. The V gene's germline CDR1 is SGHVS and CDR2 FNYEAQ. The V gene lost 5 bases and the J gene lost 6 bases, with 22 bases spanning the gap. The CDR3 covers 16 residues. CDR3 amino acids: CASSPDGGTSRHGYTF. As DNA, the CDR3 is TGTGCCAGCAGCCCCGATGGCGGGACATCTAGACATGGCTACACCTTC.

The chain employs TRBV28 and TRBJ1-2, with 7 bases matching TRBD1. The CDR3 is made up of 14 amino acids. After removal of 6 bases from V and 4 bases from J, the junction contained 8 bases not matched to a gene. Germline values: CDR1 MDHEN, CDR2 SYDVKM. CDR3 DNA: TGTGCCAGCAGCCACGAACAGGGGACCTATGGCTACACCTTC. This encodes CASSHEQGTYGYTF.

V is TRBV6-1 and J is TRBJ1-6; D call uncertain. V lost 7 bases and J lost 7, with 8 bases in between. The CDR3 has 12 residues. Germline assignment: CDR1 MNHNS and CDR2 SASEGT. The CDR3 sequence: CASKRENSPLHF. Written as DNA, the CDR3 is TGTGCCAGCAAAAGAGAGAATTCACCCCTCCACTTT.

The chain recombines TRBV7-9 with TRBJ2-5, with 7 bases that match TRBD2. Germline loops: CDR1 SEHNR, CDR2 FQNEAQ (reference sequence). Losses at the gene ends were 1 base for V and 2 bases for J; bases not matched to a gene: 4. The CDR3 totals 15 residues. The CDR3: CASSLVPSGQETQYF. The CDR3 DNA follows: TGTGCCAGCAGCTTAGTTCCTAGCGGACAAGAGACCCAGTACTTC.

This clonotype was counted between two and nine times. The chain joins TRBV4-1 to TRBJ2-2; TRBD2 agrees at 12 bases. CDR3 size: 18 residues. Per germline, CDR1 MGHRA and CDR2 YSYEKL. Germline trimming cut 5 bases from V and 5 bases from J; bases unmatched to any gene: 12. CDR3 sequence (DNA): TGCGCCAGCAGCTATTCTAGCGGGGGGGCCGGAGAGACCGGGGAGCTGTTTTTT. Protein: CASSYSSGGAGETGELFF.

The V call is TRBV6-2 or TRBV6-3, the J call TRBJ2-3; 7 positions agree with TRBD2. V shed 2 bases and J 3 bases; nucleotides not matched to a gene: 11. Germline V CDR1 and CDR2: MNHEY, SVGEGT. This CDR3 has 17 residues. CDR3 protein: CASSYPSAGDWTDTQYF. The DNA of the CDR3 is TGTGCCAGCAGTTACCCGAGTGCGGGGGATTGGACAGATACGCAGTATTTT.

The chain joins TRBV5-6 to TRBJ1-2; maybe TRBD1 (6 bases). In germline, CDR1 is SGHDT, CDR2 YYEEEE. CDR3 length: 18 residues. Trimming cost V 1 base and J 0 bases, with 19 bases left between them. CDR3 DNA sequence: TGTGCCAGCAGCTTGAGGCCAGGGGAAACTCTAGCTAACTATGGCTACACCTTC. It translates to CASSLRPGETLANYGYTF.

The rearrangement uses TRBV4-3 and TRBJ2-7; TRBD1 agrees at 7 bases. The V gene's germline CDR1 is LGHNA and CDR2 YSLEER. The V gene end was trimmed by 5 bases and the J gene end by 4 bases; junction bases not matched to a gene: 5. This CDR3 has 13 residues. The CDR3 is CASSSETGYEQYF. DNA of the CDR3: TGCGCCAGCAGCTCGGAGACAGGGTACGAGCAGTACTTC.

This clonotype has just a few counts. The chain employs TRBV12-5 and TRBJ2-2; no reliable D call. This CDR3 region has 12 residues. V lost 6 bases to trimming and J lost 6 bases, with 8 bases between them. Germline CDR1 LGHNT, CDR2 FRNRAP. The CDR3 sequence: CASGWTPGELFF. The CDR3 DNA sequence: TGTGCTAGTGGGTGGACCCCCGGGGAGCTGTTTTTT.

This clonotype has just a few counts. The V gene is TRBV12-3 or TRBV12-4, the J gene TRBJ2-5, with 9 nucleotides matching TRBD1. The CDR3 loop spans 14 amino acids. The J segment lost 3 bases and the V segment lost 5 bases, leaving 4 bases of the junction unmatched. The CDR3 sequence: CASSRDRGKETQYF. CDR3 sequence (DNA): TGTGCCAGCAGTCGCGACAGGGGGAAAGAGACCCAGTACTTC.

This clonotype was detected only a few times. The chain is built from TRBV6-2 or TRBV6-3 and TRBJ2-7; either TRBD1 or TRBD2 may fit D (6 bases each). V dropped 2 bases and J dropped 4 bases, with 18 bases sitting between them. Germline values: CDR1 MNHEY, CDR2 SVGEGT. This CDR3 has 16 residues. The CDR3 coding sequence is TGTGCCAGCAGTTACGCGGGACATCAACTATCTTACGAGCAGTACTTC. Translation: CASSYAGHQLSYEQYF.